This T cell receptor (beta chain) was sequenced during a study of metastatic and nonmetastatic thyroid tumors. From the PCR reads, TCRdb re-called clones with MiXCR. The data hold about 64,000 clones, with roughly 16% observed a single time. The CDR3 is 15 amino acids. Unmatched junction bases numbered 8, after V lost 6 bases and J lost 3 bases. General study results and limits: When malignant thyroid tumors were compared with benign nodules, TCR beta diversity was reportedly significantly higher in the malignant tumors. This held in both blood and tumor samples.

No patient received treatment before thyroid surgery. This clone was seen repeatedly, ten times or more. Its antigen is still unknown. The V call is TRBV12-3 or TRBV12-4, the J call TRBJ2-3, with 8 bases lining up with TRBD1. The sequence was obtained from a male donor with papillary thyroid cancer or a benign thyroid nodule (not recorded which). Some clones in this sample may be carry-over from other donors' samples. The sequencing input was blood. The CDR3 sequence: CASSMDRDGTDTQYF. The DNA of the CDR3 is TGTGCCAGCAGCATGGACAGGGACGGGACAGATACGCAGTATTTT.